This section outlines one T cell receptor beta chain sequence together with its context. The CDR3 extends over 12 amino acids. The V gene's germline CDR1 is MDHEN and CDR2 SYDVKM. V gave up 6 bases and J gave up 4 bases, with 10 bases separating them. This entry belongs to a study of control samples from healthy donors and cancer patients. Profiling relied on immunoSEQ multiplex PCR, and the TCRdb table lists in-frame clones only, not all of them. The table shows around 170,000 clones, with 88% occurring only once. This sequence joins TRBV28 and TRBJ2-7, with a tentative D call TRBD2 (6 bases). This TCR was sampled from a woman in her 30s in good health. Input material: blood. CDR3 nucleotide sequence: TGTGCCAGCAGCGGGAGACAGTACGAGCAGTACTTC. Encoded protein: CASSGRQYEQYF.